This entry features one TCR beta chain sequence. Measured with immunoSEQ multiplex PCR; TCRdb has only the in-frame clones, and not every one. This sample has about 160,000 clones, with just under 90% found just once. Germline V CDR1 and CDR2: ENHRY, SYGVKD. V was cut by 6 bases and J by 4 bases, with 12 bases left in between. The CDR3 contains 14 residues. Followed over time, Seattle patients had been enrolled while infection was active. This sample stems from a study of blood T cell repertoires in COVID-19. Across the study: PBMCs, B-cell-depleted T cells, or T cells were the source of the cDNA or gDNA that made up the material.

What was sequenced was peripheral blood. The origin of this receptor is a woman in her 70s with COVID-19, enrolled during active disease. This chain links TRBV10-3 with TRBJ1-4; a possible D gene is TRBD1 (6 bases). CDR3 amino acids: CAISETGFNEKLFF. The CDR3 nucleotides read TGTGCCATCAGCGAAACAGGGTTTAATGAAAAACTGTTTTTT.